This T cell receptor (beta chain) originates from a study of cytomegalovirus exposure and HLA in healthy donors. The germline gives CDR1 GTSNPN, CDR2 SVGIG (reference sequence). The CDR3 covers 14 residues. J lost 5 bases, V lost 4 bases, and 5 bases had no gene match. Use of 60 Vbeta and 13 Jbeta primers characterized the PCR. The table came from immunoSEQ multiplex PCR; TCRdb's copy has only in-frame clones and leaves some out. The sample has 130,000 to 150,000 clones; about four fifths are singletons. The chain recombines TRBV30 with TRBJ2-5; TRBD2 matches at 12 bases. Sequenced input: PBMCs. This TCR came from a middle-aged man in good health and CMV-seropositive. The CDR3 bases are TGTGCCTGGAATCTAGCGGGGGGGTTGGAGACCCAGTACTTC. Translation gives CAWNLAGGLETQYF.